The next 25 T cell receptor beta chains were all read from a single sample in a study of CD8 T cells in Susac syndrome. Random-hexamer reverse transcription was applied to about 0.45 to 1 ug RNA. Using its own MiXCR run on the immunoSEQ multiplex PCR reads, TCRdb lists one record per CDR3 protein. The sample gives about 22,000 distinct CDR3 sequences, 85% to 95% of which show up once; approximately 0.25% is in the top ten. Sequencing was performed on CD8+ T cells from PBMCs. The receptors derive from a human donor in good health.

The chain employs TRBV12-3 or TRBV12-4 and TRBJ2-1, with a possible D match to TRBD2 (6 bases). This CDR3 has 15 residues. With 8 bases removed from V and 1 base from J, the gap between germline ends came to 15 bases. The CDR3 sequence: CASAGGSVSYNEQFF. The CDR3 DNA follows: TGTGCCAGCGCCGGGGGAAGCGTATCCTACAATGAGCAGTTCTTC.

The chain links TRBV9 to TRBJ2-7, with D maybe TRBD2 (7 bases). The V and J ends lost 3 bases and 6 bases respectively, with 16 bases between them. CDR3 length equals 14 residues. Germline loops: CDR1 SGDLS, CDR2 YYNGEE. DNA for the CDR3: TGTGCCAGCAGCGCCATAAGGGGAGGGGGCGAGCAGTACTTC. Translating it yields CASSAIRGGGEQYF.

The chain joins TRBV6-2 or TRBV6-3 to TRBJ1-5, with unresolved D. The germline CDR1 and CDR2 sequences are MNHEY and SVGEGT. The CDR3 is made up of 14 amino acids. V lost 2 bases and J 3 bases, leaving 8 bases between the germline ends. The CDR3: CASSYEKYNQPQHF. In DNA, the CDR3 is TGTGCCAGCAGTTACGAGAAATACAATCAGCCCCAGCATTTT.

This CDR3 reads CSARGGWYGYTF. The CDR3 region has the DNA TGCAGTGCTAGAGGGGGTTGGTATGGCTACACCTTC. The rearrangement links TRBV20-1 to TRBJ1-2; D not certain. Germline V gene data show CDR1 as DFQATT and CDR2 as SNEGSKA (reference sequence). The ends were cut back, 1 base at V and 5 bases at J, with 8 bases in the middle. The CDR3 is made up of 12 amino acids.

This chain uses TRBV6-5 with TRBJ1-1, with D hard to call. CDR1 is MNHEY, CDR2 SVGAGI, per germline. Trimming shortened V by 0 bases and J by 0 bases, and 8 bases separated the two germline ends. The CDR3 totals 15 residues. The CDR3 region is CASSYSWLMNTEAFF. The CDR3 DNA reads TGTGCCAGCAGTTACTCTTGGCTAATGAACACTGAAGCTTTCTTT.

V is TRBV14 and J is TRBJ2-1, with D hard to call. Germline V gene sequence: CDR1 SGHDN, CDR2 FVKESK. This CDR3 is 14 amino acids long. V was cut by 0 bases and J by 9 bases, with 12 bases left in between. CDR3: CASSQEFPPGEQFF. CDR3 nucleotide sequence: TGTGCCAGCAGCCAAGAATTCCCCCCAGGTGAGCAGTTCTTC.

V usage is TRBV7-6 and J usage is TRBJ1-1, with D uncertain. The V gene lost 2 bases and the J gene lost 6 bases, with 10 bases spanning the gap. CDR1 SGHVS and CDR2 FNYEAQ come from the germline V gene. The CDR3 has 13 residues. The CDR3 DNA reads as TGTGCCAGCAGCTTAAGTGGGTTCCCTGAAGCTTTCTTT. Translated, it gives CASSLSGFPEAFF.

The V call is TRBV6-1, the J call TRBJ2-1, with TRBD1 matching 10 bases. The J segment lost 8 bases and the V segment lost 9 bases, leaving 13 bases of the junction unmatched. This CDR3 region has 15 residues. Germline V gene data show CDR1 as MNHNS and CDR2 as SASEGT. The DNA for the CDR3 is TGTGCCAGTATTTACCGGGACAGGGGTGGCGATGAGCAGTTCTTC. It translates to CASIYRDRGGDEQFF.

The chain uses TRBV6-5 and TRBJ1-4; D unresolved. The CDR3 extends over 15 amino acids. The germline V gene has CDR1 MNHEY and CDR2 SVGAGI. Trimming took 7 bases from V and 4 from J, leaving 16 bases between them. In DNA form, the CDR3 reads TGTGCCAGCACTCCCTTCTCTGGGAGTAATGAAAAACTGTTTTTT. Translating it yields CASTPFSGSNEKLFF.

This chain connects TRBV27 to TRBJ2-1; D is uncertain. Between the trimmed V and J ends, which lost 2 bases and 6 bases, there was a span of 8 bases. From germline, CDR1 is MNHEY and CDR2 SMNVEV (reference sequence). The CDR3 spans 13 residues. In nucleotides, the CDR3 is TGTGCCAGCAGTTTAAGCGCCCGCAATGAGCAGTTCTTC. Translation: CASSLSARNEQFF.

This clonotype was seen a handful of times. The genes are TRBV6-1 and TRBJ1-4; D remains ambiguous. CDR1 is MNHNS and CDR2 is SASEGT in the germline V gene. V lost 2 bases and J 0 bases, leaving 7 bases between the germline ends. The CDR3 runs to 15 residues. The CDR3 here is CASSELFATNEKLFF. The CDR3 DNA is TGTGCCAGCAGTGAACTCTTTGCAACTAATGAAAAACTGTTTTTT.

This chain uses TRBV9 with TRBJ2-7; D may be TRBD2 (5 bases). The V and J ends lost 4 bases and 3 bases respectively, with 11 bases between them. The CDR3 is 13 residues long. CDR1 is SGDLS, CDR2 YYNGEE, per germline. The CDR3 loop reads CASSHRDYYEQYF. For the CDR3, the DNA is TGTGCCAGCAGCCACCGGGATTACTACGAGCAGTACTTC.

The chain has TRBV20-1 and TRBJ2-7, with a weak D call TRBD2 (5 bases). In germline, CDR1 is DFQATT, CDR2 SNEGSKA (reference sequence). There are 13 residues in the CDR3. V lost 0 bases and J lost 4, with 10 bases in between. The CDR3 is CSARDGGLYEQYF. CDR3 nucleotide sequence: TGCAGTGCTAGAGATGGCGGGTTGTACGAGCAGTACTTC.

The chain uses TRBV5-6 and TRBJ1-6; D call uncertain. Deletions cut 1 base from V and 0 bases from J, with 8 bases between. There are 16 residues in the CDR3. Germline V gene sequence: CDR1 SGHDT, CDR2 YYEEEE. The DNA for the CDR3 is TGTGCCAGCAGCTTGTTCTCGAGCTCCTATAATTCACCCCTCCACTTT. Amino acids: CASSLFSSSYNSPLHF.

CDR3 DNA: TGTGCCAGCAGCATAGCGGGGGGGAACACAGATACGCAGTATTTT. Its protein product is CASSIAGGNTDTQYF. V usage is TRBV11-2 and J usage is TRBJ2-3, with 11 bases identical to TRBD2. Trimming removed 5 bases from V and 2 bases from J; junction bases left unmatched: 3. Per the germline V gene, CDR1 is SGHAT and CDR2 is FQNNGV. This CDR3 is 15 amino acids long.

The rearrangement links TRBV2 to TRBJ2-7; the D is unclear. Germline values: CDR1 SNHLY, CDR2 FYNNEI. The V end lost 4 bases, the J end lost 0 bases, and 13 bases lay between the germline ends. This CDR3 contains 15 residues. The CDR3 here is CASSGGGASSYEQYF. CDR3 coding DNA: TGTGCCAGCAGTGGTGGTGGCGCCAGCTCCTACGAGCAGTACTTC.

V usage is TRBV24-1 and J usage is TRBJ2-1; a possible D gene is TRBD1 (6 bases). The germline V gene has CDR1 KGHDR and CDR2 SFDVKD. Trimming took off 4 bases at V and 5 bases at J, with 11 bases between the two ends. The CDR3 sequence is 14 residues long. CDR3 loop: CATSDRGVDNEQFF. The DNA for the CDR3 is TGTGCCACCAGTGACAGGGGAGTGGACAATGAGCAGTTCTTC.

CDR3 coding DNA: TGTGCCAGCAGTCCCCTTATGACAGCACAAGAGACCCAGTACTTC. Its translation is CASSPLMTAQETQYF. The rearrangement joins TRBV27 to TRBJ2-5; possible D gene TRBD1, 5 bases. The V gene lost 5 bases and the J gene lost 2 bases, with 15 bases spanning the gap. Per germline, CDR1 MNHEY and CDR2 SMNVEV (reference sequence). The CDR3 extends over 15 amino acids.

This chain uses TRBV2 with TRBJ2-1; 11 bases agree with TRBD1. From germline, CDR1 is SNHLY and CDR2 FYNNEI. V trimming: 7 bases; J trimming: 7 bases; junction bases outside the gene matches: 6. CDR3 size: 14 residues. The CDR3 DNA follows: TGTGCCAGCACGTCCGGACAGGGGGCGAATGAGCAGTTCTTC. This sequence encodes CASTSGQGANEQFF.

V gene TRBV6-1 combines with J gene TRBJ1-1; D gene uncertain. The CDR3 sequence is 14 residues long. The ends were cut back, 3 bases at V and 0 bases at J, with 8 bases in the middle. The germline V gene encodes CDR1 MNHNS and CDR2 SASEGT. The chain's CDR3 is CASSERALNTEAFF. For the CDR3, the DNA is TGTGCCAGCAGTGAGAGGGCGCTGAACACTGAAGCTTTCTTT.

CDR3 sequence (DNA): TGTGCCAGCAGTTTATGGACAGGGGCGTTCGAAGAGACCCAGTACTTC. Protein: CASSLWTGAFEETQYF. The chain links TRBV12-3 or TRBV12-4 to TRBJ2-5; TRBD1 aligns across 9 bases. Losses at the gene ends were 2 bases for V and 3 bases for J; bases not matched to a gene: 7. The CDR3 is 16 amino acids.

This clonotype appeared once. The J gene is TRBJ2-3, the V gene TRBV11-2, with 11 bases fitting TRBD2. In germline, CDR1 is SGHAT, CDR2 FQNNGV. The CDR3 has 16 amino acids. Unmatched junction bases numbered 2, after V lost 1 base and J lost 2 bases. In nucleotides, the CDR3 is TGTGCCAGCAGCTTAGGACTAGCGGGGACCACAGATACGCAGTATTTT. Translating it yields CASSLGLAGTTDTQYF.

This clonotype was picked up one time. The chain couples TRBV29-1 to TRBJ1-2, with D perhaps TRBD1 (6 bases). In germline, CDR1 is SQVTM, CDR2 ANQGSEA. This CDR3 spans 14 amino acids. Trimming removed 4 bases at V and 4 bases at J, with 16 bases between. CDR3 protein: CSVGGAGPFYGYTF. In DNA form, the CDR3 reads TGCAGCGTTGGGGGGGCAGGACCCTTCTATGGCTACACCTTC.

The chain carries TRBV19 and TRBJ2-1; TRBD1 or TRBD2 may be the D gene (5 bases each). The CDR3 totals 14 residues. CDR1 is LNHDA, CDR2 SQIVND, per germline (reference sequence). Deletions cut 3 bases from V and 8 bases from J, with 14 bases between. CDR3 DNA: TGTGCCAGTAGTATCGAGGGGCTTGTCGATGAGCAGTTCTTC. This sequence encodes CASSIEGLVDEQFF.

V usage is TRBV19 and J usage is TRBJ2-2, with D tentatively TRBD2 (5 bases). The CDR3 has 14 residues. Trimming pared 5 bases from V and 3 bases from J, leaving 10 bases between. Germline V gene sequence: CDR1 LNHDA, CDR2 SQIVND (reference sequence). The CDR3 region is CASSSVGDTGELFF. As DNA, the CDR3 is TGTGCCAGTAGTTCCGTCGGGGACACCGGGGAGCTGTTTTTT.